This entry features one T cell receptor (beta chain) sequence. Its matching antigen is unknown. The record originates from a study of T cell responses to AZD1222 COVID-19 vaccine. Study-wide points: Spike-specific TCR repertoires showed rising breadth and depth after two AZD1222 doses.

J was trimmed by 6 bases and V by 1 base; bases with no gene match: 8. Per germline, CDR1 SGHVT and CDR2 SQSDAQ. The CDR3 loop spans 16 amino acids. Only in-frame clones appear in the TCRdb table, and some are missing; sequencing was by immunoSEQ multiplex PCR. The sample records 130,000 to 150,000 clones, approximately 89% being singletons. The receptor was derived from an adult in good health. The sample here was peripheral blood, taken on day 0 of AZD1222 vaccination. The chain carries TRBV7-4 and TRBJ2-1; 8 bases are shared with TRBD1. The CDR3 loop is CASSLVRRGHGNEQFF. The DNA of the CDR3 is TGTGCCAGCAGCTTAGTTCGCAGGGGGCATGGCAATGAGCAGTTCTTC.